Included here is one T cell receptor (beta chain) sequence, with context. Antigen unknown. This sample was included in a study of cytomegalovirus exposure and HLA in healthy donors. Broader study findings: Trimming of TCR beta V- and J-genes showed a link, identified in a later analysis, to a missense DCLRE1C variant. Several of the most significant clusters appeared, in a later analysis, to be linked to common viral pathogens.

Those who donated were healthy bone marrow donors. There are 18 residues in the CDR3. Germline V gene data show CDR1 as MGHRA and CDR2 as YSYEKL. With 1 base clipped from V and 10 bases from J, the junction kept 16 bases outside the gene matches. PCR primers comprised 60 Vbeta and 13 Jbeta primers. Assay: immunoSEQ multiplex PCR; the TCRdb copy retains only in-frame clones and omits some. The table lists under 200,000 clones, around 72% of them singletons. The J gene is TRBJ1-6, the V gene TRBV4-1; TRBD1 aligns across 7 bases. What was sequenced was PBMCs. The clonotype originates from a man aged 50 to 59 in good health and CMV-seronegative. For the CDR3, the DNA is TGCGCCAGCAGCCAAGGAATCAAGAGACAGGGTCCAGGCTCACCCCTCCACTTT. It yields the protein CASSQGIKRQGPGSPLHF.